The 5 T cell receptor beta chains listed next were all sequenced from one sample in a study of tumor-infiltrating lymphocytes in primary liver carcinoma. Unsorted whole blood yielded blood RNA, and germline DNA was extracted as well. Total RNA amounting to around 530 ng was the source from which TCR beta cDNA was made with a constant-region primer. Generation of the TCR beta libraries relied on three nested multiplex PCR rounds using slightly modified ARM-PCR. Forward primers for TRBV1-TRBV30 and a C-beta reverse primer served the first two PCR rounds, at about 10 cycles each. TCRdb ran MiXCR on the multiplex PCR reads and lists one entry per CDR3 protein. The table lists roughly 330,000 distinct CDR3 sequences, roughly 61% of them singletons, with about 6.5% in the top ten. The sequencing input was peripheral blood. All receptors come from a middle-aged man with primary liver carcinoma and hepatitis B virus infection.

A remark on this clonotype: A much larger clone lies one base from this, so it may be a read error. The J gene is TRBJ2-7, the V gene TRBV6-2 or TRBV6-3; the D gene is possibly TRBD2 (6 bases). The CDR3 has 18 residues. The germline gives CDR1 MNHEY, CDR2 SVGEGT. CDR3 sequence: CTSRSSRRTGTAYYEQYF. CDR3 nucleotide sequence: TGTACCAGCAGGTCTTCCAGACGCACCGGGACTGCATACTACGAGCAGTACTTC.

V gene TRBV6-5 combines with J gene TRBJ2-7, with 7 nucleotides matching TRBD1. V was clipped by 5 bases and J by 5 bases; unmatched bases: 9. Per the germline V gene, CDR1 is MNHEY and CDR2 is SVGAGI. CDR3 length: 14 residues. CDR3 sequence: CASSTGTVWDEQYF. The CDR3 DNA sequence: TGTGCCAGCAGTACTGGGACAGTGTGGGACGAGCAGTACTTC.

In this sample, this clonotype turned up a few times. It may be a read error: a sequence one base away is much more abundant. CDR3 amino acids: CANSIAGPTTDTQYF. The CDR3 DNA reads as TGTGCCAACAGTATCGCAGGGCCCACCACAGATACGCAGTATTTT. This chain connects TRBV6-5 to TRBJ2-3, with D perhaps matching TRBD1 (5 bases). CDR1 and CDR2 (germline): MNHEY, SVGAGI. The CDR3 is 15 amino acids.

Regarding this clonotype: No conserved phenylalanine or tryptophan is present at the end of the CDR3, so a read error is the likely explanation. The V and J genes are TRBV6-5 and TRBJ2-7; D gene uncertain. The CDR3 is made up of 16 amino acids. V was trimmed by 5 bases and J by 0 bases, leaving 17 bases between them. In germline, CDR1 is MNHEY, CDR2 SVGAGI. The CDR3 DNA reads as TGTGCCAGCAGTACCCTCTCGACGGGTTACTCCTACGAGCAGTACCTC. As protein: CASSTLSTGYSYEQYL.

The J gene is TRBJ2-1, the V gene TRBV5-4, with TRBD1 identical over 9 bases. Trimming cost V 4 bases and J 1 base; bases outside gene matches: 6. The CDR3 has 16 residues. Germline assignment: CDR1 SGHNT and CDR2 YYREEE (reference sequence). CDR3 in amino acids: CASSTGTGLSYNEQFF. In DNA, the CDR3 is TGTGCCAGCAGCACCGGGACAGGGCTATCCTACAATGAGCAGTTCTTC.